What follows are 17 T cell receptor beta chains derived from one specimen sequenced in a study of T cell responses to AZD1222 COVID-19 vaccine. Sequencing was performed with immunoSEQ multiplex PCR; in TCRdb, only in-frame clones are kept and a portion is missing. The table has approximately 100,000 clones, around nine tenths seen once. The sequences come from peripheral blood, collected on day 0 of AZD1222 vaccination. All receptors derive from an adult in good health.

The rearrangement uses TRBV30 and TRBJ2-3; D might be TRBD1 or TRBD2, each matching 7 bases. This CDR3 contains 18 residues. Germline V gene data show CDR1 as GTSNPN and CDR2 as SVGIG (reference sequence). V lost 4 bases, J lost 4 bases, and 27 bases lay in between. The CDR3 DNA reads TGTGCCTGGACCCTAGGGGGGGGTCGCGTAACAGGGGCAGATACGCAGTATTTT. Amino acids: CAWTLGGGRVTGADTQYF.

The chain is built from TRBV9 and TRBJ2-7; 9 nucleotides align to TRBD2. The CDR3 has 15 amino acids. With 4 bases clipped from V and 4 bases from J, the junction kept 9 bases outside the gene matches. From germline, CDR1 is SGDLS and CDR2 YYNGEE. The CDR3 sequence: CASSRTGTSLYEQYF. CDR3 in DNA: TGTGCCAGCAGCCGAACCGGGACTAGCCTTTACGAGCAGTACTTC.

The V gene is TRBV5-1, the J gene TRBJ2-1, with D perhaps being TRBD1 or TRBD2 (5 bases each). This CDR3 has 15 residues. The germline V gene has CDR1 SGHRS and CDR2 YFSETQ. Trimming shortened V by 0 bases and J by 3 bases, and 10 bases separated the two germline ends. The CDR3: CASSLEGTHYNEQFF. CDR3 DNA sequence: TGCGCCAGCAGCTTGGAAGGGACCCACTACAATGAGCAGTTCTTC.

This chain connects TRBV6-2 or TRBV6-3 to TRBJ2-2; 8 nucleotides line up with TRBD1. The germline V gene has CDR1 MNHEY and CDR2 SVGEGT. The CDR3 is 15 amino acids. V was pared by 6 bases and J by 4 bases, with 7 bases of the junction left unmatched. Written as DNA, the CDR3 is TGTGCCAGCAGCCCCCAGGGGGCAGGCACCGGGGAGCTGTTTTTT. Translation gives CASSPQGAGTGELFF.

The CDR3 reads CASSLQDTQYF. The CDR3 bases are TGTGCCAGCAGTTTGCAAGATACGCAGTATTTT. This chain connects TRBV28 to TRBJ2-3, with unresolved D. In germline, CDR1 is MDHEN, CDR2 SYDVKM. The CDR3 covers 11 residues. V was clipped by 3 bases and J by 5 bases, with 3 bases between them.

The chain uses TRBV19 and TRBJ2-3, with no clear D. Germline lookup yields CDR1 LNHDA and CDR2 SQIVND (reference sequence). This CDR3 region has 12 residues. V was cut by 10 bases and J by 3 bases, with 11 bases left in between. The chain's CDR3 is CATQSRTDTQYF. In DNA form, the CDR3 reads TGTGCCACCCAATCGAGAACAGATACGCAGTATTTT. Looking up the rest from reference TRBV19 and TRBJ2-3 gives the full variable domain: DGGITQSPKYLFRKEGQNVTLSCEQNLNHDAMYWYRQDPGQGLRLIYYSQIVNDFQKGDIAEGYSVSREKKESFPLTVTSAQKNPTAFYLCATQSRTDTQYFGPGTRLTVL.

The rearrangement uses TRBV10-3 and TRBJ1-5, with D hard to call. Germline V gene data show CDR1 as ENHRY and CDR2 as SYGVKD. This CDR3 comprises 16 residues. Trimming took off 0 bases at V and 10 bases at J, with 19 bases between the two ends. In DNA, the CDR3 is TGTGCCATCAGTGAGTCGGCGTCATCCTTGGAATTCCCCCAGCATTTT. The encoded protein is CAISESASSLEFPQHF.

The chain links TRBV4-3 to TRBJ1-5, with 11 positions matching TRBD1. CDR1 and CDR2 from the germline V gene are LGHNA and YSLEER. J was trimmed by 6 bases and V by 0 bases; bases with no gene match: 1. CDR3 size: 15 residues. CDR3 sequence reads: CASSQDGQGAQPQHF. CDR3 coding DNA: TGCGCCAGCAGCCAAGACGGACAGGGGGCTCAGCCCCAGCATTTT.

The chain combines TRBV5-1 with TRBJ2-1; D is possibly TRBD2 (7 bases). V was cut by 6 bases and J by 0 bases, with 10 bases left in between. The CDR3 totals 14 residues. Germline V gene lookup returns CDR1 SGHRS and CDR2 YFSETQ. The CDR3 coding sequence is TGCGCCAGCAAGGGGGGGAGCTCCTACAATGAGCAGTTCTTC. Translated: CASKGGSSYNEQFF. Full variable domain (remainder filled in from reference TRBV5-1 and TRBJ2-1): KAGVTQTPRYLIKTRGQQVTLSCSPISGHRSVSWYQQTPGQGLQFLFEYFSETQRNKGNFPGRFSGRQFSNSRSEMNVSTLELGDSALYLCASKGGSSYNEQFFGPGTRLTVL.

The chain employs TRBV19 and TRBJ1-6; 8 bases are shared with TRBD1. CDR3 length equals 15 residues. From germline, CDR1 is LNHDA and CDR2 SQIVND (reference sequence). Losses at the gene ends were 3 bases for V and 5 bases for J; bases not matched to a gene: 3. This CDR3 reads CASSIMDRDNSPLHF. The CDR3 DNA reads TGTGCCAGTAGTATCATGGACAGGGATAATTCACCCCTCCACTTT.

This clone was counted between two and nine times. This chain connects TRBV29-1 to TRBJ1-1; 9 positions agree with TRBD1. V lost 1 base and J lost 2; bases outside the gene matches: 5. CDR1 SQVTM and CDR2 ANQGSEA come from the germline V gene. The CDR3 is made up of 15 amino acids. As DNA, the CDR3 is TGCAGCGTTGAAGGAGTACAGGGGGCCAACACTGAAGCTTTCTTT. Its translation is CSVEGVQGANTEAFF.

This chain uses TRBV25-1 with TRBJ2-3; tentatively, D is TRBD1 (5 bases). This CDR3 has 14 amino acids. Germline V gene data show CDR1 as MGHDK and CDR2 as SYGVNS. Trimming removed 0 bases from V and 5 bases from J, with 9 bases in between. The CDR3 protein is CASSEYRAGDTQYF. CDR3 coding DNA: TGTGCCAGCAGTGAATACAGGGCCGGAGATACGCAGTATTTT.

The J gene is TRBJ2-5, the V gene TRBV5-1; TRBD1 matches 7 bases. Germline V gene data show CDR1 as SGHRS and CDR2 as YFSETQ. V shed 0 bases and J 7 bases; nucleotides not matched to a gene: 9. The CDR3 loop spans 15 amino acids. The CDR3 region is CASSLVGQDEGTQYF. CDR3 nucleotide sequence: TGCGCCAGCAGCTTGGTAGGACAGGACGAGGGGACCCAGTACTTC.

This clone was recorded once. This chain connects TRBV11-3 to TRBJ2-7; either TRBD1 or TRBD2 may supply D (5 bases each). V was cut by 1 base and J by 5 bases, with 12 bases left in between. Germline lookup yields CDR1 SGHNT and CDR2 YENEEA. The CDR3 spans 14 residues. CDR3 region: CASSLGGASNEQYF. The CDR3 coding sequence is TGTGCCAGCAGCTTAGGAGGGGCGTCTAACGAGCAGTACTTC.

This sequence joins TRBV19 and TRBJ2-1; no reliable D call. This CDR3 contains 12 residues. Germline V lookup: CDR1 LNHDA, CDR2 SQIVND (reference sequence). Trimming took 3 bases from V and 8 from J, leaving 8 bases between them. CDR3 in amino acids: CASSISLHEQFF. Written as DNA, the CDR3 is TGTGCCAGTAGTATCTCTCTTCATGAGCAGTTCTTC.

This clone was seen a handful of times. The genes are TRBV28 and TRBJ1-6, with 9 bases lining up with TRBD1. Germline CDR1 and CDR2: MDHEN and SYDVKM. The CDR3 runs to 15 residues. V dropped 5 bases and J dropped 6; count of bases not matched to a gene: 5. The CDR3 coding sequence is TGTGCCAGCAGTAGGGGACAGGGAGCTAATTCACCCCTCCACTTT. Translated: CASSRGQGANSPLHF.

The chain recombines TRBV5-6 with TRBJ1-3; D is unresolved. V lost 1 base and J lost 4, with 6 bases in between. The CDR3 has 13 amino acids. CDR1 and CDR2 (germline): SGHDT, YYEEEE. CDR3 protein: CASSLNKGNTIYF. The DNA for the CDR3 is TGTGCCAGCAGCTTGAATAAGGGAAACACCATATATTTT.